These 23 T cell receptor beta chains share one sample of origin, sequenced in a study of glioma-infiltrating T cells after dendritic cell vaccination. Data came from immunoSEQ multiplex PCR; TCRdb stores just in-frame clones and leaves some out. The profile shows roughly 90,000 clones, around 84% of them singletons. The specimen was blood, collected before dendritic cell vaccination. These receptor sequences come from a human donor with glioblastoma.

V and J are TRBV2 and TRBJ2-1; 8 nucleotides agree with TRBD1. With V trimmed by 8 bases and J by 0 bases, 9 bases remained unmatched. CDR1 SNHLY and CDR2 FYNNEI come from the germline V gene. The CDR3 is 16 amino acids. CDR3 residues: CASQGAGKLSYNEQFF. The CDR3 bases are TGTGCCAGCCAGGGGGCCGGAAAGCTCTCCTACAATGAGCAGTTCTTC.

The chain employs TRBV7-9 and TRBJ1-2, with 9 bases identical to TRBD1. Trimming took 0 bases from V and 2 from J; bases not matched to a gene: 4. Germline CDR1 SEHNR, CDR2 FQNEAQ (reference sequence). The CDR3 is 16 amino acids. The CDR3 DNA reads as TGTGCCAGCAGCTTAGCCGGACAGGGGTCGAACTATGGCTACACCTTC. Translation: CASSLAGQGSNYGYTF.

This clone has only one observation. The chain couples TRBV19 to TRBJ2-1; D may be TRBD1 (6 bases). The ends were cut back, 3 bases at V and 1 base at J, with 10 bases in the middle. The CDR3 loop spans 15 amino acids. CDR1 and CDR2 from the germline V gene are LNHDA and SQIVND (reference sequence). The CDR3 coding sequence is TGTGCCAGTAGTATTGGGGGACAATCCTACAATGAGCAGTTCTTC. This gives the protein CASSIGGQSYNEQFF.

This rearrangement joins TRBV5-1 to TRBJ2-7, with a possible D match to TRBD1 (6 bases). V was pared by 0 bases and J by 6 bases, with 16 bases between. Per germline, CDR1 SGHRS and CDR2 YFSETQ. The CDR3 covers 15 residues. The CDR3 loop is CASSLEEQGLREQYF. In DNA form, the CDR3 reads TGCGCCAGCAGCTTGGAGGAGCAGGGGTTACGCGAGCAGTACTTC. The complete variable domain, with remaining parts taken from reference TRBV5-1 and TRBJ2-7, reads KAGVTQTPRYLIKTRGQQVTLSCSPISGHRSVSWYQQTPGQGLQFLFEYFSETQRNKGNFPGRFSGRQFSNSRSEMNVSTLELGDSALYLCASSLEEQGLREQYFGPGTRLTVT.

The chain recombines TRBV2 with TRBJ1-1; possible D gene TRBD1, 6 bases. The CDR3 consists of 16 residues. Deletions cut 4 bases from V and 1 base from J, with 16 bases between. Germline V gene data show CDR1 as SNHLY and CDR2 as FYNNEI. CDR3 in amino acids: CASSARTGTKNTEAFF. For the CDR3, the DNA is TGTGCCAGCAGTGCCAGAACCGGGACAAAGAACACTGAAGCTTTCTTT.

The gene calls are TRBV5-6 and TRBJ2-7; D perhaps matches TRBD1 (5 bases). Trimming took off 2 bases at V and 4 bases at J, with 13 bases between the two ends. CDR1 and CDR2 (germline): SGHDT, YYEEEE. The CDR3 is 14 amino acids. The CDR3 spells CASSFQGKVYEQYF. CDR3 in DNA: TGTGCCAGCAGCTTCCAGGGCAAGGTTTACGAGCAGTACTTC.

The chain combines TRBV28 with TRBJ2-7, with D perhaps matching TRBD1 (7 bases). This CDR3 is 14 amino acids long. Trimming shortened V by 3 bases and J by 4 bases, and 13 bases separated the two germline ends. Germline CDR1 reads MDHEN; CDR2 reads SYDVKM. CDR3 nucleotides: TGTGCCAGCAGTTTGACAGGGAGGCCTTACGAGCAGTACTTC. Protein sequence: CASSLTGRPYEQYF.

The chain is built from TRBV9 and TRBJ1-2; weak D call: TRBD1 (6 bases). Germline CDR1 and CDR2: SGDLS and YYNGEE. The CDR3 has 15 amino acids. Trimming removed 3 bases from V and 4 bases from J, with 16 bases in between. CDR3 loop: CASSGQNREGYGYTF. The CDR3 nucleotides read TGTGCCAGCAGCGGGCAAAACAGGGAAGGCTATGGCTACACCTTC.

This chain joins TRBV10-3 and TRBJ2-2, with 8 bases matching TRBD2. The length of the CDR3 is 15 residues. In germline, CDR1 is ENHRY, CDR2 SYGVKD. V lost 5 bases and J lost 0; bases outside the gene matches: 2. Here the CDR3 reads CAISKGLANTGELFF. The CDR3 coding sequence is TGTGCCATCAGTAAGGGACTAGCGAACACCGGGGAGCTGTTTTTT.

In its sample, this clone was seen a few times. This sample includes further DNA sequences coding for the same CDR3. V and J are TRBV7-9 and TRBJ2-7; 13 bases line up with TRBD2. Per germline, CDR1 SEHNR and CDR2 FQNEAQ (reference sequence). The trim removed 4 bases at V and 1 base at J, leaving 7 bases unmatched. The CDR3 runs to 17 residues. Written as DNA, the CDR3 is TGTGCCAGCAGCTCCGGACTAGCGGGAGTTAGGTCCTACGAGCAGTACTTC. It translates to CASSSGLAGVRSYEQYF.

This chain links TRBV5-1 with TRBJ1-2, with TRBD1 matching 10 bases. Germline CDR1 and CDR2: SGHRS and YFSETQ. This CDR3 contains 15 residues. V shed 5 bases and J 10 bases; nucleotides not matched to a gene: 14. The DNA of the CDR3 is TGCGCCAGCAGGAACCGGGACAGGGGATTAATTGACTACACCTTC. It translates to CASRNRDRGLIDYTF.

Only a few counts were recorded for this clone. The chain couples TRBV23-1 to TRBJ2-7, with D uncertain. TRBV23-1 is given ORF status, its function remaining uncertain. Deletions cut 9 bases from V and 0 bases from J, with 9 bases between. This CDR3 is 12 amino acids long. The CDR3: CASGLPSYEQYF. The DNA of the CDR3 is TGCGCCAGTGGGCTCCCCTCCTACGAGCAGTACTTC.

The rearrangement uses TRBV7-9 and TRBJ2-7; TRBD1 aligns across 7 bases. After removal of 0 bases from V and 4 bases from J, the junction contained 6 bases not matched to a gene. CDR3 length: 15 residues. The germline V gene encodes CDR1 SEHNR and CDR2 FQNEAQ (reference sequence). CDR3 coding DNA: TGTGCCAGCAGCTTAGCTGGGGGCAGGGGGTACGAGCAGTACTTC. The encoded protein is CASSLAGGRGYEQYF.

V usage is TRBV25-1 and J usage is TRBJ2-6, with D possibly matching TRBD2 (5 bases). V lost 5 bases and J 1 base, leaving 6 bases between the germline ends. The CDR3 is 14 residues long. CDR1 is MGHDK and CDR2 is SYGVNS in the germline V gene. The CDR3 region has the DNA TGTGCCAGCAGTCGGGGTTCTGGGGCCAACGTCCTGACTTTC. Translating gives CASSRGSGANVLTF.

V is TRBV7-2 and J is TRBJ1-5, with 9 bases lining up with TRBD1. V shed 1 base, J shed 6 bases, and the junction held 4 bases outside the gene matches. Germline CDR1 is SGHTA and CDR2 is FQGNSA. This CDR3 has 15 residues. CDR3 region: CASSLEGQGGQPQHF. The CDR3 nucleotides read TGTGCCAGCAGCTTAGAGGGACAGGGCGGTCAGCCCCAGCATTTT.

Points on this clone: Additional DNA sequences in this sample encode the identical CDR3. CDR3 region: CASSFTGGSYEQYF. In nucleotides, the CDR3 is TGCGCCAGCAGCTTTACAGGGGGCTCCTACGAGCAGTACTTC. The chain links TRBV5-1 to TRBJ2-7; TRBD1 matches at 8 bases. J lost 0 bases, V lost 2 bases, and 1 base had no gene match. CDR1 and CDR2 from the germline V gene are SGHRS and YFSETQ. This CDR3 has 14 amino acids.

Only a few counts were recorded for this clone. CDR3 DNA sequence: TGTGCCAGCAGCCCCCCCGCGGTCTCTGGAAACACCATATATTTT. Amino acid sequence: CASSPPAVSGNTIYF. The chain joins TRBV7-9 to TRBJ1-3; no clear D. Trimming cost V 5 bases and J 0 bases, with 11 bases left between them. This CDR3 spans 15 amino acids. Germline CDR1 and CDR2: SEHNR and FQNEAQ (reference sequence).

The V gene is TRBV9, the J gene TRBJ2-3, with 8 bases identical to TRBD2. The CDR3 length is 15 residues. CDR1 and CDR2 (germline): SGDLS, YYNGEE. The junction had 2 bases not matched to a gene; V was cut back by 0 bases and J by 2 bases. The CDR3 reads CASSVDGRDTDTQYF. In DNA, the CDR3 is TGTGCCAGCAGCGTAGACGGGAGGGACACAGATACGCAGTATTTT.

This clone appeared a few times. The CDR3: CASSYLGGEQYF. CDR3 DNA: TGTGCCAGCAGTTACTTGGGGGGCGAGCAGTACTTC. The J gene is TRBJ2-7, the V gene TRBV6-6, with TRBD2 as a possible D gene (6 bases). The V end was cut by 1 base, the J end by 6 bases, with 7 bases between. CDR1 is MNHNY and CDR2 is SVGAGI in the germline V gene (reference sequence). The CDR3 covers 12 residues.

Concerning this clone: Other DNA sequences in the sample encode the same CDR3. The V call is TRBV4-1, the J call TRBJ1-2, with 10 nucleotides matching TRBD1. This CDR3 is 15 amino acids long. V shed 1 base, J shed 4 bases, and the junction held 3 bases outside the gene matches. CDR1 and CDR2 from the germline V gene are MGHRA and YSYEKL. CDR3 loop: CASSQVGDRGYGYTF. The CDR3 coding sequence is TGCGCCAGCAGCCAAGTGGGGGACAGGGGCTATGGCTACACCTTC.

This clone has only one observation. The chain couples TRBV5-1 to TRBJ2-1; no definite D call. This CDR3 has 15 amino acids. Germline values: CDR1 SGHRS, CDR2 YFSETQ. With 1 base removed from V and 5 bases from J, the gap between germline ends came to 13 bases. CDR3 loop: CASSLLTPGNNEQFF. The CDR3 DNA is TGCGCCAGCAGCTTGTTGACCCCAGGAAACAATGAGCAGTTCTTC. The full variable domain, with the rest looked up from reference TRBV5-1 and TRBJ2-1, is KAGVTQTPRYLIKTRGQQVTLSCSPISGHRSVSWYQQTPGQGLQFLFEYFSETQRNKGNFPGRFSGRQFSNSRSEMNVSTLELGDSALYLCASSLLTPGNNEQFFGPGTRLTVL.

This clone was seen only once. The rearrangement joins TRBV7-9 to TRBJ1-1; 7 positions match TRBD1. This CDR3 is 13 amino acids long. Per germline, CDR1 SEHNR and CDR2 FQNEAQ (reference sequence). V gave up 4 bases and J gave up 5 bases; unmatched junction bases: 4. The CDR3 DNA is TGTGCCAGCAGCTCCTTACAGGGGACTGAAGCTTTCTTT. Translating it yields CASSSLQGTEAFF.

In this sample, this clone turned up once. V usage is TRBV5-6 and J usage is TRBJ2-7; the match to TRBD1 covers 7 bases. J was trimmed by 1 base and V by 4 bases; bases with no gene match: 5. The CDR3 is 14 amino acids. Germline loops: CDR1 SGHDT, CDR2 YYEEEE. CDR3 protein: CASSPPGGSYEQYF. CDR3 nucleotide sequence: TGTGCCAGCAGCCCCCCAGGGGGTTCCTACGAGCAGTACTTC.